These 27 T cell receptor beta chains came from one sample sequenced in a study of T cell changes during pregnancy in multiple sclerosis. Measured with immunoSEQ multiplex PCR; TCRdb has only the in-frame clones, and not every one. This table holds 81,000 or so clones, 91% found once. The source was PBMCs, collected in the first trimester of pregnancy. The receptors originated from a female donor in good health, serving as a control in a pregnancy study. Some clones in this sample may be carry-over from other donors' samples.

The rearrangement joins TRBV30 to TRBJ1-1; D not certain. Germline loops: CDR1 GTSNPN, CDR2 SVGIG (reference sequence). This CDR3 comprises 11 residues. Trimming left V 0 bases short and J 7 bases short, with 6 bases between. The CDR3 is CAWSVLSEAFF. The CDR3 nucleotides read TGTGCCTGGAGTGTACTGAGTGAAGCTTTCTTT.

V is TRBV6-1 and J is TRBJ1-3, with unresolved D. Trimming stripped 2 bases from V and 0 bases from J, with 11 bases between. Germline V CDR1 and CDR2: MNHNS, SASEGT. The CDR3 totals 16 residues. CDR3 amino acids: CASSEQAQTSGNTIYF. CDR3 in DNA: TGTGCCAGCAGTGAACAGGCGCAAACCTCTGGAAACACCATATATTTT.

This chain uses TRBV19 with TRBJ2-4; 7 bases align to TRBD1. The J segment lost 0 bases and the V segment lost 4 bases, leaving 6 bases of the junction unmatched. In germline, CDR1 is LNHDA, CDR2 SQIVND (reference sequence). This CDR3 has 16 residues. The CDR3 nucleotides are TGTGCCAGTAGTAGCCGGGACAGACTAGCCAAAAACATTCAGTACTTC. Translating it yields CASSSRDRLAKNIQYF. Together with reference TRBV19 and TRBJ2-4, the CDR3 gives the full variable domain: DGGITQSPKYLFRKEGQNVTLSCEQNLNHDAMYWYRQDPGQGLRLIYYSQIVNDFQKGDIAEGYSVSREKKESFPLTVTSAQKNPTAFYLCASSSRDRLAKNIQYFGAGTRLSVL.

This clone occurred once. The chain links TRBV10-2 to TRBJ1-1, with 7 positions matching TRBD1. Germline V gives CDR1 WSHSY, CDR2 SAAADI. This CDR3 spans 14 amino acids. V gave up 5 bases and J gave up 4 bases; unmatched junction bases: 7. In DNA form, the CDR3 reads TGCGCCAGCAGTATACAGGGGCTCGGCACTGAAGCTTTCTTT. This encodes CASSIQGLGTEAFF.

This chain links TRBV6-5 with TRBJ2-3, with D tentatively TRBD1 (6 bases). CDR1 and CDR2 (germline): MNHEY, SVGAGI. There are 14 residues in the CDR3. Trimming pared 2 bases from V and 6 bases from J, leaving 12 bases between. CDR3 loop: CASSYGGARDTQYF. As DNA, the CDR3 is TGTGCCAGCAGTTACGGGGGCGCCCGGGATACGCAGTATTTT.

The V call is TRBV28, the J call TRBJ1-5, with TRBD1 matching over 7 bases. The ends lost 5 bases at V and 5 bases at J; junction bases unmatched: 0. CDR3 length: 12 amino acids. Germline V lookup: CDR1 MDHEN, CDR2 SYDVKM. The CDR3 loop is CASSGTDQPQHF. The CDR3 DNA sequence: TGTGCCAGCAGTGGGACAGATCAGCCCCAGCATTTT.

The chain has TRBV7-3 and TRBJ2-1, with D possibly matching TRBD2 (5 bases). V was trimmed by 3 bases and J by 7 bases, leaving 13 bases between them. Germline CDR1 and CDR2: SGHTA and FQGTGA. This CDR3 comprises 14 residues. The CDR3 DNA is TGTGCCAGCAGCTTCGGGGTCTCTGGAAATGAGCAGTTCTTC. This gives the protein CASSFGVSGNEQFF.

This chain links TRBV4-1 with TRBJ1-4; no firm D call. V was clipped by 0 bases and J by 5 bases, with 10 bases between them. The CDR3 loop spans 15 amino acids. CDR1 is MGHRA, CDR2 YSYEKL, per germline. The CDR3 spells CASSQEPGRNEKLFF. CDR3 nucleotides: TGCGCCAGCAGCCAAGAACCGGGTCGGAATGAAAAACTGTTTTTT.

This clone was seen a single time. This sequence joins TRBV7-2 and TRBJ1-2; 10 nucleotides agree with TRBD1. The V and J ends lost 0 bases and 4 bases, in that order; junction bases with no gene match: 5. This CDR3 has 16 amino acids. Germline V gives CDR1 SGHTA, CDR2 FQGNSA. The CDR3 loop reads CASSLAPGQGTYGYTF. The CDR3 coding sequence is TGTGCCAGCAGCTTAGCCCCGGGACAGGGGACCTATGGCTACACCTTC.

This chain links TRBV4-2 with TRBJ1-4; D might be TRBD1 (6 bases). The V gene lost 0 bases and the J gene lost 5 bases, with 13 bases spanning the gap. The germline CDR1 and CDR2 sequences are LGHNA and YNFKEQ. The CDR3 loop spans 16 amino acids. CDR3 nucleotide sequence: TGTGCCAGCAGCCAAGATCGCGGACAGAGAAATGAAAAACTGTTTTTT. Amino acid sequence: CASSQDRGQRNEKLFF.

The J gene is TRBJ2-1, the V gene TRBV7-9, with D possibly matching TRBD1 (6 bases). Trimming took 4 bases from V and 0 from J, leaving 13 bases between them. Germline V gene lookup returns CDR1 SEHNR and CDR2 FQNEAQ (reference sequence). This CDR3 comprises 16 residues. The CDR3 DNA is TGTGCCAGCAGCTCGGGACACCTAAGCTCCTACAATGAGCAGTTCTTC. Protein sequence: CASSSGHLSSYNEQFF.

CDR3 in amino acids: CASSLGGSGELFF. The DNA for the CDR3 is TGTGCCAGCAGCTTAGGGGGGTCCGGGGAGCTGTTTTTT. The chain carries TRBV7-3 and TRBJ2-2, with a weak D call TRBD2 (6 bases). V lost 2 bases and J 6 bases, leaving 7 bases between the germline ends. CDR3 length: 13 residues. Germline assignment: CDR1 SGHTA and CDR2 FQGTGA.

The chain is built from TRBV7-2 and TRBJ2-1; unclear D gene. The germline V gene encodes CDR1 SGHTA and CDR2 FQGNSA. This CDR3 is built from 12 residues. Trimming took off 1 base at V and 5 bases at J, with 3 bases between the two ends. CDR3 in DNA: TGTGCCAGCAGCTTAGGAGACAATGAGCAGTTCTTC. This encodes CASSLGDNEQFF.

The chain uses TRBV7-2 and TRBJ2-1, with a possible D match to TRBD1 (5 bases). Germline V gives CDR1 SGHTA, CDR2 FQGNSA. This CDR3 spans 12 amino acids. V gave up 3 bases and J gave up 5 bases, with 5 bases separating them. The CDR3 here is CASSFRDNEQFF. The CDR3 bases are TGTGCCAGCAGCTTCAGGGACAATGAGCAGTTCTTC.

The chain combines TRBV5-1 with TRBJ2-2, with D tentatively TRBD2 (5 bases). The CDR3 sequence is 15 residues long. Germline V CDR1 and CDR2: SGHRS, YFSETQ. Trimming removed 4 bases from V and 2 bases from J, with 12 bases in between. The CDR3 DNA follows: TGCGCCAGCAGCCTGACTACTACCAACACCGGGGAGCTGTTTTTT. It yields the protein CASSLTTTNTGELFF.

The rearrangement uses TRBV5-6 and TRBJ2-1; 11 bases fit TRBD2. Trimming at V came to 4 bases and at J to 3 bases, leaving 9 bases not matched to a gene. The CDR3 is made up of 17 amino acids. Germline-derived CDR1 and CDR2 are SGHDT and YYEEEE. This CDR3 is CASSPGTSGIYYNEQFF. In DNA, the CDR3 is TGTGCCAGCAGCCCCGGGACTAGCGGTATCTACTACAATGAGCAGTTCTTC.

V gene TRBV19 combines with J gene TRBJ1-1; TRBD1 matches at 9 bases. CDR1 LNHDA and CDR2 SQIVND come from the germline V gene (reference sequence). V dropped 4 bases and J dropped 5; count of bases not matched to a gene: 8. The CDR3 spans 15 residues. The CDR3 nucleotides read TGTGCCAGTAGTACCAAAGGGACAGGGAGGACTGAAGCTTTCTTT. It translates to CASSTKGTGRTEAFF.

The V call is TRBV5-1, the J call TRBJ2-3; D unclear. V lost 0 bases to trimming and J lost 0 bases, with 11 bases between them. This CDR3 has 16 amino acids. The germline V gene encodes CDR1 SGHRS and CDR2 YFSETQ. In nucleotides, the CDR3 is TGCGCCAGCAGCTTGGGGAGACTTGCTAGCACAGATACGCAGTATTTT. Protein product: CASSLGRLASTDTQYF.

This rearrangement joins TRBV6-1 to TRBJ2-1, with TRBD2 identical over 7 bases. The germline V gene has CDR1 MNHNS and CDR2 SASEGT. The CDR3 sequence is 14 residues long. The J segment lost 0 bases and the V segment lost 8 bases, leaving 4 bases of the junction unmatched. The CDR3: CASCRGDSYNEQFF. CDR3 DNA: TGTGCCAGCTGCCGGGGGGACTCCTACAATGAGCAGTTCTTC.

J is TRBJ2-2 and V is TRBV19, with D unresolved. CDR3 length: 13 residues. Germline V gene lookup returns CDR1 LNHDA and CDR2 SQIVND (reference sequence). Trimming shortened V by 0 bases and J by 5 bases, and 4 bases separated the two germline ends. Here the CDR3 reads CASSIERTGELFF. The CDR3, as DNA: TGTGCCAGTAGTATAGAGAGAACCGGGGAGCTGTTTTTT.

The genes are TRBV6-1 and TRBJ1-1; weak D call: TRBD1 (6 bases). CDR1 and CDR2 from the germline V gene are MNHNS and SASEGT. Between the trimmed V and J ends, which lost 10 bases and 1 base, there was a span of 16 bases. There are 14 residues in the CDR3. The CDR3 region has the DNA TGTGCCATCCTAAGTGAGACAGGGAACACTGAAGCTTTCTTT. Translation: CAILSETGNTEAFF.

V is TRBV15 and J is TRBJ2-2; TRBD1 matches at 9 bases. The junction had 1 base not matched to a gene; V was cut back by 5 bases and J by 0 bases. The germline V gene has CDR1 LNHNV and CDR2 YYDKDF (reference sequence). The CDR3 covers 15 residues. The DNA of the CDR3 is TGTGCCACCAGCGACAGGGGGTCGAACACCGGGGAGCTGTTTTTT. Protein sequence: CATSDRGSNTGELFF. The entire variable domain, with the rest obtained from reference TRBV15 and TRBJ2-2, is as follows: DAMVIQNPRYQVTQFGKPVTLSCSQTLNHNVMYWYQQKSSQAPKLLFHYYDKDFNNEADTPDNFQSRRPNTSFCFLDIRSPGLGDTAMYLCATSDRGSNTGELFFGEGSRLTVL.

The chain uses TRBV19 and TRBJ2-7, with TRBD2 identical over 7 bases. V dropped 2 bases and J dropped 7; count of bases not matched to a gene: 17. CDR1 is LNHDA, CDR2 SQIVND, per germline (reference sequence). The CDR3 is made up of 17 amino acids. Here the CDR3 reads CASSIPTERGPPTEQYF. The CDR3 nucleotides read TGTGCCAGTAGTATACCGACCGAGCGGGGACCCCCCACGGAGCAGTACTTC.

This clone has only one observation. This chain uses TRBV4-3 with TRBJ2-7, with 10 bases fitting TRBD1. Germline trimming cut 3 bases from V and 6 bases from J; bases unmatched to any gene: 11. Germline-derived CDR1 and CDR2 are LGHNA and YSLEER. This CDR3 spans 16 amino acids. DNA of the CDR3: TGCGCCAGCAGCCAGACCTACCGGGACAGGGGATGCGAGCAGTACTTC. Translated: CASSQTYRDRGCEQYF.

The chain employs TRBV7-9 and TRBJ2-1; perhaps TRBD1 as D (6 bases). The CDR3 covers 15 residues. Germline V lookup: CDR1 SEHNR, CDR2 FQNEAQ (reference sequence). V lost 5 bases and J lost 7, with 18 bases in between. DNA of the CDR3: TGTGCCAGCAGCCTATACAGGGATCGCCAGAATGAGCAGTTCTTC. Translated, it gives CASSLYRDRQNEQFF.

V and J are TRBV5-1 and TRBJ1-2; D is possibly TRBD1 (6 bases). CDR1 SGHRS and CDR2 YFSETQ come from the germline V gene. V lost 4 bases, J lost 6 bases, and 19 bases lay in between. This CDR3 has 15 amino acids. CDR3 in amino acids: CASSILSNRDHGYTF. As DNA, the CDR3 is TGCGCCAGCAGCATCTTATCGAACAGGGACCATGGCTACACCTTC.

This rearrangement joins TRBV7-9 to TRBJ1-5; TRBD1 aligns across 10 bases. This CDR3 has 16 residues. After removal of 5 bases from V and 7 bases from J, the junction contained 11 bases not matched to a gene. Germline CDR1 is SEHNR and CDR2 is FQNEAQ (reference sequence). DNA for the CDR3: TGTGCCAGCAGCCCTTCCCGGGACAGGGGTGAACAGCCCCAGCATTTT. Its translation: CASSPSRDRGEQPQHF. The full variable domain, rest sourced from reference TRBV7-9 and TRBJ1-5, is DTGVSQNPRHKITKRGQNVTFRCDPISEHNRLYWYRQTLGQGPEFLTYFQNEAQLEKSRLLSDRFSAERPKGSFSTLEIQRTEQGDSAMYLCASSPSRDRGEQPQHFGDGTRLSIL.